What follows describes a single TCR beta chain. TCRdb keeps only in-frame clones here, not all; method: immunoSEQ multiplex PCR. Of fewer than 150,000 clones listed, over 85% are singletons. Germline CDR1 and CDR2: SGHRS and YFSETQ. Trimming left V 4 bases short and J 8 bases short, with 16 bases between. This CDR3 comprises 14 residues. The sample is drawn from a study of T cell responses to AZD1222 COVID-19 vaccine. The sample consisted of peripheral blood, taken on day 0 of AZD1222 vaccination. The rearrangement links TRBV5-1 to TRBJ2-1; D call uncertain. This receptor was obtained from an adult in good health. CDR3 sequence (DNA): TGCGCCAGCAGCCAAGCAACTGACCTCCATGAGCAGTTCTTC. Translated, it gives CASSQATDLHEQFF.